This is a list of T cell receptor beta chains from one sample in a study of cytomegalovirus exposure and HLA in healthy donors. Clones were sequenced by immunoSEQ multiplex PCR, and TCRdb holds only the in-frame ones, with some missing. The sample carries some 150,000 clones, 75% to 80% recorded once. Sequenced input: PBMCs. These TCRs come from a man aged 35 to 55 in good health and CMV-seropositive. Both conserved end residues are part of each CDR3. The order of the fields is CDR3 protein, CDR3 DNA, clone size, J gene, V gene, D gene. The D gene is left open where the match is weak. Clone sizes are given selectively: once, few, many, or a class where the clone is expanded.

cdr3_aa: CASSLETSSYNEQFF
cdr3_nt: TGCGCCAGCAGCTTAGAAACCAGCTCCTACAATGAGCAGTTCTTC
clone_size: -
j_call: TRBJ2-1
v_call: TRBV5-1
d_call: -

cdr3_aa: CASSPTGMGGDTQYF
cdr3_nt: TGTGCCAGCAGCCCGACAGGGATGGGCGGAGATACGCAGTATTTT
clone_size: once
j_call: TRBJ2-3
v_call: TRBV13
d_call: TRBD1

cdr3_aa: CASTRGQEKLFF
cdr3_nt: TGTGCCAGCACCAGGGGGCAGGAGAAACTGTTTTTT
clone_size: -
j_call: TRBJ1-4
v_call: TRBV2
d_call: TRBD1

cdr3_aa: CASSVGATGKYEQYF
cdr3_nt: TGTGCCAGCAGCGTAGGGGCTACGGGGAAATACGAGCAGTACTTC
clone_size: -
j_call: TRBJ2-7
v_call: TRBV9
d_call: -

cdr3_aa: CASSGTHTYEQYF
cdr3_nt: TGTGCCAGCTCTGGGACTCACACCTACGAGCAGTACTTC
clone_size: -
j_call: TRBJ2-7
v_call: TRBV18
d_call: -

cdr3_aa: CASSSGQASTDTQYF
cdr3_nt: TGTGCCAGCAGCTCAGGACAGGCTAGCACAGATACGCAGTATTTT
clone_size: -
j_call: TRBJ2-3
v_call: TRBV11-1
d_call: TRBD1

cdr3_aa: CASSDSGTSVGEQFF
cdr3_nt: TGTGCCAGCAGCGATTCCGGGACTAGCGTTGGTGAGCAGTTCTTC
clone_size: few
j_call: TRBJ2-1
v_call: TRBV9
d_call: TRBD2

cdr3_aa: CASSLRQGANTEAFF
cdr3_nt: TGTGCCAGCAGCTTACGACAGGGGGCTAACACTGAAGCTTTCTTT
clone_size: -
j_call: TRBJ1-1
v_call: TRBV7-2
d_call: TRBD1

cdr3_aa: CASSSGGTPQNQPQHF
cdr3_nt: TGTGCCAGCAGCTCGGGGGGGACACCACAAAATCAGCCCCAGCATTTT
clone_size: -
j_call: TRBJ1-5
v_call: TRBV7-6
d_call: -

cdr3_aa: CASGLDGAKGSYEQYF
cdr3_nt: TGTGCTAGTGGTTTGGATGGGGCTAAAGGGTCCTACGAGCAGTACTTC
clone_size: -
j_call: TRBJ2-7
v_call: TRBV12-5
d_call: -

cdr3_aa: CASAGRDTDTQYF
cdr3_nt: TGTGCCAGCGCAGGGAGGGACACAGATACGCAGTATTTT
clone_size: -
j_call: TRBJ2-3
v_call: TRBV2
d_call: TRBD2

cdr3_aa: CASSFSGRVPYEQYF
cdr3_nt: TGTGCCAGCAGCTTTAGCGGGAGAGTCCCCTACGAGCAGTACTTC
clone_size: -
j_call: TRBJ2-7
v_call: TRBV7-9
d_call: TRBD2

cdr3_aa: CASSESQASQYF
cdr3_nt: TGTGCCAGCAGTGAATCACAGGCTTCGCAGTATTTT
clone_size: -
j_call: TRBJ2-3
v_call: TRBV6-1
d_call: -

cdr3_aa: CASSQGGVYTEAFF
cdr3_nt: TGTGCCAGCAGCCAGGGGGGAGTGTACACTGAAGCTTTCTTT
clone_size: -
j_call: TRBJ1-1
v_call: TRBV7-2
d_call: TRBD1

cdr3_aa: CASSQDLAGGPRNEQFF
cdr3_nt: TGTGCCAGCAGCCAAGACCTAGCGGGAGGGCCGCGGAATGAGCAGTTCTTC
clone_size: -
j_call: TRBJ2-1
v_call: TRBV4-2
d_call: TRBD2

cdr3_aa: CASSPGNSGGGTQYF
cdr3_nt: TGCGCCAGCAGCCCGGGAAATAGCGGGGGAGGGACCCAGTACTTC
clone_size: few
j_call: TRBJ2-5
v_call: TRBV5-1
d_call: TRBD2

cdr3_aa: CASSPGVSNSGNTIYF
cdr3_nt: TGTGCCAGCTCACCAGGTGTCAGTAACTCTGGAAACACCATATATTTT
clone_size: few
j_call: TRBJ1-3
v_call: TRBV18
d_call: -

cdr3_aa: CASSQDKAGSTQETQYF
cdr3_nt: TGCGCCAGCAGCCAAGATAAGGCAGGGTCCACTCAGGAGACCCAGTACTTC
clone_size: -
j_call: TRBJ2-5
v_call: TRBV4-1
d_call: -

cdr3_aa: CASSRSGTKLYEQYF
cdr3_nt: TGTGCCAGCAGTCGTTCGGGGACAAAGCTTTACGAGCAGTACTTC
clone_size: -
j_call: TRBJ2-7
v_call: TRBV28
d_call: -

cdr3_aa: CASSLRGTGKGSNTGELFF
cdr3_nt: TGCGCCAGCAGCTTGCGCGGGACAGGGAAAGGGTCGAACACCGGGGAGCTGTTTTTT
clone_size: -
j_call: TRBJ2-2
v_call: TRBV5-1
d_call: TRBD1

cdr3_aa: CASSLTAVHPDTQYF
cdr3_nt: TGTGCCAGCAGCTTAACGGCCGTCCACCCAGATACGCAGTATTTT
clone_size: few
j_call: TRBJ2-3
v_call: TRBV7-3
d_call: -

cdr3_aa: CASSQEVGAGGYTF
cdr3_nt: TGTGCCAGCTCACAAGAGGTAGGGGCCGGTGGCTACACCTTC
clone_size: -
j_call: TRBJ1-2
v_call: TRBV18
d_call: -

cdr3_aa: CASARSRTGGEKLFF
cdr3_nt: TGTGCCAGCGCCCGCTCCCGGACAGGGGGGGAAAAACTGTTTTTT
clone_size: -
j_call: TRBJ1-4
v_call: TRBV7-2
d_call: TRBD1

cdr3_aa: CSSSLASGTAEGEQYF
cdr3_nt: TGTTCCAGCAGCTTAGCTTCGGGGACAGCCGAGGGGGAGCAGTACTTC
clone_size: few
j_call: TRBJ2-7
v_call: TRBV7-9
d_call: TRBD1

cdr3_aa: CASSRSSGGANEQFF
cdr3_nt: TGTGCCAGCAGCCGGTCTAGCGGAGGGGCCAATGAGCAGTTCTTC
clone_size: -
j_call: TRBJ2-1
v_call: TRBV6-1
d_call: TRBD2

cdr3_aa: CASSIGGGGFSYNEQFF
cdr3_nt: TGTGCCAGTAGTATAGGGGGGGGTGGGTTCTCCTACAATGAGCAGTTCTTC
clone_size: few
j_call: TRBJ2-1
v_call: TRBV19
d_call: TRBD2

cdr3_aa: CASSVVGEGQADTQYF
cdr3_nt: TGTGCCAGCAGCGTAGTGGGGGAGGGCCAGGCAGATACGCAGTATTTT
clone_size: few
j_call: TRBJ2-3
v_call: TRBV9
d_call: TRBD2

cdr3_aa: CASSPGQGSTEAFF
cdr3_nt: TGTGCCAGCTCTCCAGGACAGGGAAGTACTGAAGCTTTCTTT
clone_size: -
j_call: TRBJ1-1
v_call: TRBV18
d_call: TRBD1

cdr3_aa: CAATRDRAPGNTIYF
cdr3_nt: TGTGCCGCCACCAGAGACAGGGCGCCTGGAAACACCATATATTTT
clone_size: -
j_call: TRBJ1-3
v_call: TRBV15
d_call: TRBD1